Below, 3 T cell receptor beta chains from the same sample are listed, as sequenced in a study of T cells in Graves' hyperthyroidism and ophthalmopathy. RNA transcripts served as the template for amplifying TCR beta CDR3 regions. HTBI primers were employed in a first-round RT-PCR of the TCR CDR3. Each CDR3 protein is one row after TCRdb ran MiXCR on the multiplex PCR reads. The table includes fewer than 650,000 distinct CDR3 sequences, 14% to 15% detected once. Sequencing was performed on blood. Source of these receptors: a middle-aged woman with Graves' ophthalmopathy.

Ten or more counts support this clonotype. This chain links TRBV19 with TRBJ1-1; D is unresolved. The CDR3 is 13 residues long. V lost 6 bases and J lost 0, with 8 bases in between. CDR1 and CDR2 (germline): LNHDA, SQIVND (reference sequence). This CDR3 reads CASRWKVNTEAFF. CDR3 coding DNA: TGTGCCAGTAGATGGAAGGTGAACACTGAAGCTTTCTTT.

This clonotype was recorded at least ten times. This rearrangement joins TRBV11-1 to TRBJ2-7, with D possibly matching TRBD1 (6 bases). This CDR3 contains 16 residues. Germline CDR1 reads SGHAT; CDR2 reads FQDESV (reference sequence). Trimming pared 4 bases from V and 0 bases from J, leaving 16 bases between. The CDR3 coding sequence is TGTGCCAGCAGCTCCGCCGGCCGGGACAACTCCTACGAGCAGTACTTC. Its protein is CASSSAGRDNSYEQYF.

This clonotype appeared many times. A clone one base away is much larger, so this may be a read error. The chain carries TRBV12-3 or TRBV12-4 and TRBJ2-7, with TRBD2 as a possible D gene (5 bases). CDR3 length equals 14 residues. The chain's CDR3 is CASSLGGSLYGQYF. DNA for the CDR3: TGTGCCAGCAGTTTGGGTGGGAGCCTCTACGGGCAGTACTTC.